The 22 T cell receptor delta chains given below trace back to one sample, sequenced in a study of gamma-delta chains in newborns, infants, children. TCRdb reanalysed the reads with CATT. The data hold over 4,500 delta-chain clones, with about 2.9% observed a single time. Material: blood. Source of these receptors: a child who was a newborn, infant or young child, either healthy, febrile or measles-vaccinated (not recorded which).

This clone was detected a few times. One end of the junction varies from germline; a read error may be responsible. The V call is TRDV2, the J call TRDJ3; TRDD3 aligns across 9 bases. This CDR3 has 20 residues. CDR1 and CDR2 from the germline V gene are GEAIGNYY and EKD. Written as DNA, the CDR3 is TGTGCCCGTGACTCCCTACTGGGGGAGACCTACTCCTGGGACACCCGACAGATGTTTTTC. Encoded protein: CARDSLLGETYSWDTRQMFF.

The CDR3 is CACDTVGVNRYTDKLIF. The CDR3 nucleotides read TGTGCCTGTGACACGGTAGGGGTTAACCGGTACACCGATAAACTCATCTTT. The rearrangement links TRDV2 to TRDJ1; D is undetermined. The V end lost 1 base, the J end lost 0 bases, and 17 bases lay between the germline ends. Germline V gives CDR1 GEAIGNYY, CDR2 EKD. The CDR3 extends over 17 amino acids.

By sample fraction, this clone is medium-sized. J is TRDJ3 and V is TRDV2; the match to TRDD3 covers 7 bases. This CDR3 is 19 amino acids long. After removal of 1 base from V and 1 base from J, the junction contained 9 bases not matched to a gene. CDR1 is GEAIGNYY and CDR2 is EKD in the germline V gene. The CDR3 DNA sequence: TGTGCCTGTGACACGGCTACTGGGGTGAAGTCCTGGGACACCCGACAGATGTTTTTC. The encoded protein is CACDTATGVKSWDTRQMFF.

This clone was recorded a few times. The chain carries TRDV2 and TRDJ3; possible D gene TRDD3, 5 bases. Germline V gives CDR1 GEAIGNYY, CDR2 EKD. The CDR3 length is 17 residues. The V gene lost 0 bases and the J gene lost 0 bases, with 8 bases spanning the gap. The CDR3 DNA reads as TGTGCCTGTGACACCGAGGGGAGCTCCTGGGACACCCGACAGATGTTTTTC. Translating it yields CACDTEGSSWDTRQMFF.

J is TRDJ3 and V is TRDV2; a weak D match, TRDD3 (5 bases). Trimming took off 1 base at V and 5 bases at J, with 11 bases between the two ends. The CDR3 consists of 16 residues. The germline CDR1 and CDR2 sequences are GEAIGNYY and EKD. This chain's CDR3 is CACDTWDLGDTRQMFF. The CDR3 DNA follows: TGTGCCTGTGACACATGGGATCTCGGGGACACCCGACAGATGTTTTTC.

This clone was found a few times. This chain connects TRDV2 to TRDJ3; 13 nucleotides align to TRDD3. The CDR3 length is 20 residues. The trim removed 0 bases at V and 1 base at J, leaving 5 bases unmatched. CDR1 GEAIGNYY and CDR2 EKD come from the germline V gene. CDR3 DNA sequence: TGTGCCTGTGACACCGTTGTACTGGGGGATACGTCCTGGGACACCCGACAGATGTTTTTC. Translating gives CACDTVVLGDTSWDTRQMFF.

The rearrangement uses TRDV2 and TRDJ3; the match to TRDD3 covers 8 bases. V lost 1 base, J lost 0 bases, and 7 bases stayed unmatched. This CDR3 has 19 residues. From germline, CDR1 is GEAIGNYY and CDR2 EKD. CDR3: CACDTLLGGFSWDTRQMFF. The CDR3 DNA reads as TGTGCCTGTGACACGTTACTGGGGGGCTTCTCCTGGGACACCCGACAGATGTTTTTC.

Of note for this clone: A read error may be the cause here, since a much bigger clone is one base away. The same CDR3 also results from other DNA sequences found in this sample. The V and J genes are TRDV2 and TRDJ3, with 10 bases lining up with TRDD3. Germline V lookup: CDR1 GEAIGNYY, CDR2 EKD. The CDR3 spans 18 residues. V was clipped by 2 bases and J by 1 base; unmatched bases: 4. The CDR3 loop is CACDKILGDSWDTRQMFF. For the CDR3, the DNA is TGTGCCTGTGACAAAATACTGGGGGATTCCTGGGACACCCGACAGATGTTTTTC.

This clone was detected only a few times. This chain uses TRDV2 with TRDJ3; TRDD3 matches 12 bases. CDR3 length: 20 residues. J was trimmed by 2 bases and V by 3 bases; bases with no gene match: 10. Germline CDR1 and CDR2: GEAIGNYY and EKD. The CDR3 here is CACDALLGDTLTWDTRQMFF. The CDR3, as DNA: TGTGCCTGTGACGCCCTACTGGGGGATACCCTCACCTGGGACACCCGACAGATGTTTTTC.

Remarks on this clone: An end of the junction differs from the germline gene, which may be a read error. The rearrangement links TRAV29/DV5 to TRDJ1; unclear D gene. The CDR3 runs to 15 residues. From germline, CDR1 is NSMFDY and CDR2 ISSIKDK. The CDR3 sequence: CAASLRLLYTDRLIF. As DNA, the CDR3 is TGTGCAGCAAGCCTACGGTTACTGTACACCGATAGACTCATCTTT.

The V call is TRDV2, the J call TRDJ3; D is undetermined. CDR1 is GEAIGNYY and CDR2 is EKD in the germline V gene. The CDR3 runs 16 residues. Trimming stripped 3 bases from V and 0 bases from J, with 8 bases between. The CDR3 loop is CACDPPSSWDTRQMFF. In DNA form, the CDR3 reads TGTGCCTGTGACCCCCCTAGCTCCTGGGACACCCGACAGATGTTTTTC.

Concerning this clone: Germline is not matched at one junction end, which may reflect a read error. The sample holds other DNA sequences that translate to the same CDR3. The rearrangement links TRDV2 to TRDJ2; TRDD3 aligns across 9 bases. CDR1 is GEAIGNYY and CDR2 is EKD in the germline V gene. This CDR3 has 14 residues. The CDR3 sequence: CACDTGDTTAQLFF. CDR3 DNA: TGTGCCTGTGACACCGGGGATACGACAGCGCAACTCTTCTTT.

Remarks on this clone: A far more abundant clone sits one base away, making this likely a read error. This same CDR3 is encoded by further DNA sequences in the sample. The rearrangement joins TRDV2 to TRDJ2; 8 bases map to TRDD3. CDR1 is GEAIGNYY, CDR2 EKD, per germline. The ends lost 4 bases at V and 0 bases at J; junction bases unmatched: 15. This CDR3 spans 19 amino acids. The CDR3 reads CACDPLNTGGSPLTAQLFF. In DNA form, the CDR3 reads TGTGCCTGTGATCCCCTTAATACTGGGGGGTCTCCTTTGACAGCACAACTCTTCTTT.

Only a few counts were recorded for this clone. The gene calls are TRDV2 and TRDJ2; TRDD3 agrees at 9 bases. The germline V gene encodes CDR1 GEAIGNYY and CDR2 EKD. Trimming removed 0 bases from V and 0 bases from J; junction bases left unmatched: 10. The CDR3 spans 19 residues. The CDR3 is CACDTVGIRNPTLTAQLFF. CDR3 DNA sequence: TGTGCCTGTGACACCGTGGGGATACGGAACCCTACTTTGACAGCACAACTCTTCTTT.

The chain links TRDV2 to TRDJ3; TRDD3 might be the D (6 bases). In germline, CDR1 is GEAIGNYY, CDR2 EKD. The CDR3 extends over 21 amino acids. With 0 bases removed from V and 0 bases from J, the gap between germline ends came to 20 bases. Here the CDR3 reads CACDTAGMMVGYSWDTRQMFF. The CDR3 bases are TGTGCCTGTGACACCGCGGGGATGATGGTGGGGTACTCCTGGGACACCCGACAGATGTTTTTC.

To note about this clone: A single base separates this from a much larger clone, so it may be a read error. Other DNA sequences of this sample code for an identical CDR3. The chain couples TRDV2 to TRDJ3; TRDD3 is a possible D gene (6 bases). The CDR3 loop spans 19 amino acids. The V gene's germline CDR1 is GEAIGNYY and CDR2 EKD. Here the CDR3 reads CACDTAGDPSSWDTRQMFF. The CDR3, as DNA: TGTGCCTGCGACACCGCAGGGGATCCTTCCTCCTGGGACACCCGACAGATGTTTTTC.

Within the sample, this clone is medium-sized. The V call is TRDV2, the J call TRDJ2; TRDD3 matches 13 bases. Germline V gene lookup returns CDR1 GEAIGNYY and CDR2 EKD. The CDR3 has 18 amino acids. Trimming removed 2 bases from V and 2 bases from J; junction bases left unmatched: 7. The CDR3 reads CACDKLGDTIDLTAQLFF. CDR3 coding DNA: TGTGCCTGTGACAAACTGGGGGATACGATTGACTTGACAGCACAACTCTTCTTT.

As for this clone: This sequence is one base from a far larger clone and is likely a read error. The sample contains more than one DNA sequence encoding this CDR3. CDR3 protein: CACDILGDTDRLIF. CDR3 sequence (DNA): TGTGCCTGTGACATACTGGGGGACACCGATAGACTCATCTTT. The V and J genes are TRDV2 and TRDJ1; TRDD3 agrees at 9 bases. The V gene's germline CDR1 is GEAIGNYY and CDR2 EKD. This CDR3 has 14 amino acids.

Details on this clone: Other nucleotide sequences in the sample specify the same CDR3. CDR3 bases: TGTGCCTGTGACACCGTGGGTTCCTGGGACACCCGACAGATGTTTTTC. The encoded protein is CACDTVGSWDTRQMFF. The chain recombines TRDV2 with TRDJ3, with D hard to call. The V end lost 0 bases, the J end lost 1 base, and 6 bases lay between the germline ends. This CDR3 region has 16 residues. Germline V gene data show CDR1 as GEAIGNYY and CDR2 as EKD.

This clone occurred a few times. V usage is TRDV2 and J usage is TRDJ3, with D tentatively TRDD3 (6 bases). The CDR3 sequence is 20 residues long. Germline loops: CDR1 GEAIGNYY, CDR2 EKD. V was pared by 0 bases and J by 0 bases, with 17 bases between. CDR3 sequence reads: CACDTWGRGTSSWDTRQMFF. CDR3 in DNA: TGTGCCTGTGACACCTGGGGGCGGGGGACCAGCTCCTGGGACACCCGACAGATGTTTTTC.

The V and J genes are TRDV3 and TRDJ1, with 8 bases that match TRDD3. The CDR3 totals 18 residues. Unmatched junction bases numbered 18, after V lost 3 bases and J lost 0 bases. Germline V gives CDR1 TVYSNPD, CDR2 GDNSRS (reference sequence). The chain's CDR3 is CAFVAFSPGGPYTDKLIF. The CDR3 DNA reads TGTGCCTTCGTAGCCTTCTCTCCTGGGGGACCGTACACCGATAAACTCATCTTT.

A remark on this clone: This may arise from a read error, as a much more abundant clone is one base away. The DNA of the CDR3 is TGTGCCTGTGACACCGTTCCCTCCTCGGGGGGGACAGCACAACCCTTCTTT. Amino acid sequence: CACDTVPSSGGTAQPFF. The rearrangement links TRDV2 to TRDJ2; possible D gene TRDD3, 6 bases. Germline CDR1 and CDR2: GEAIGNYY and EKD. This CDR3 comprises 17 residues.